These T cell receptor beta chains were read from a single sample in a study of blood T cell repertoires in COVID-19. Clones were sequenced by immunoSEQ multiplex PCR, and TCRdb holds only the in-frame ones, with some missing. The sample includes 50,000 to 80,000 clones, 78% seen only once; the top ten take about 14%. Sequenced input: peripheral blood. These receptors were taken from a man between 60 and 75 years old with COVID-19, enrolled during active disease. The CDR3 runs from the conserved cysteine through the conserved F or W. The order of the fields is clone size, V gene, D gene, J gene, CDR3 DNA, CDR3 protein. D genes are given only for firm matches. The size field is filled for only some rows; it gives once, few, many or a size class.

.	TRBV12-3/TRBV12-4	.	TRBJ1-1	TGTGCCAGCAGTTTTAGCTTTGGGTCTGAAGCTTTCTTT	CASSFSFGSEAFF
once	TRBV5-4	TRBD1	TRBJ1-1	TGTGCCAGCAGCTGGCCGGGACAGGGGAACACTGAAGCTTTCTTT	CASSWPGQGNTEAFF
.	TRBV5-4	.	TRBJ2-5	TGTGCCAGCAGCTCCGGGATTTCTGCTCAAGAGACCCAGTACTTC	CASSSGISAQETQYF
.	TRBV12-3/TRBV12-4	.	TRBJ1-2	TGTGCCAGCAGTTTCACTACAGGGTTTCGCACCTTC	CASSFTTGFRTF
.	TRBV3-1/TRBV3-2	.	TRBJ2-4	TGTGCCAGTGGCGGACTAGCCAAAAACATTCAGTACTTC	CASGGLAKNIQYF
.	TRBV28	TRBD2	TRBJ2-2	TGTGCCACCGGGGCGCTAGCGGGGGCCGGGGAGCTGTTTTTT	CATGALAGAGELFF
once	TRBV19	.	TRBJ1-1	TGTGCCAGTAGTACCCACGCGGGACGCGGGGGCACTGAAGCTTTCTTT	CASSTHAGRGGTEAFF
.	TRBV5-1	TRBD1	TRBJ2-7	TGCGCCAGCAGCCGGACAGGAGGTACTTACGAGCAGTACTTC	CASSRTGGTYEQYF
.	TRBV24-1	TRBD1	TRBJ2-7	TGTGCCACCAGTGCGGCAGGGGGCCGGTACGAGCAGTACTTC	CATSAAGGRYEQYF
.	TRBV6-5	.	TRBJ2-7	TGTGCCAGCAGTTTCGCCTACTACGAGCAGTACTTC	CASSFAYYEQYF
.	TRBV5-3	.	TRBJ1-6	TGTGCCAGATCCCAGAGGGACACCAAAGCGGATTCACCCCTCCACTTT	CARSQRDTKADSPLHF
.	TRBV20-1	.	TRBJ2-1	TGCAGTGCTAGACGGGTTGAGCAGTTCTTC	CSARRVEQFF
once	TRBV7-7	TRBD1	TRBJ2-3	TGTGCCAGCAGCCGGGGACAGACGGGTACGCAGTATTTT	CASSRGQTGTQYF
.	TRBV29-1	TRBD2	TRBJ2-1	TGCAGCGTTGAAGGGCTAGCGGGGATTAACTACAATGAGCAGTTCTTC	CSVEGLAGINYNEQFF
.	TRBV6-5	.	TRBJ2-2	TGTGCCAGCAGCCGGACAACCGCGAACACCGGGGAGCTGTTTTTT	CASSRTTANTGELFF
once	TRBV6-5	.	TRBJ1-5	TGTGCCAGCAGCCCCTCAGGGGTTAGCAATCAGCCCCAGCATTTT	CASSPSGVSNQPQHF
.	TRBV10-1	TRBD2	TRBJ2-5	TGCGCCAGCAGTGAGTCCCTAGCGGGAGGGAAAGAGACCCAGTACTTC	CASSESLAGGKETQYF
.	TRBV15	.	TRBJ1-6	TGTGCCACCAGCAGAGACCGGGAGTCACCCCTCCACTTT	CATSRDRESPLHF
.	TRBV5-1	.	TRBJ1-5	TGCGCCAGCAGCTTGGGTACAGACAATCAGCCCCAGCATTTT	CASSLGTDNQPQHF
once	TRBV2	TRBD1	TRBJ2-4	TGTGCCAGCAGTGGCCGGGACAGGGAAGAAAACATTCAGTACTTC	CASSGRDREENIQYF
.	TRBV19	.	TRBJ1-6	TGTGCCAGTAGTATATTTGGGAGGGATTCACCCCTCCACTTT	CASSIFGRDSPLHF
.	TRBV28	.	TRBJ1-5	TGTGCCAGCAGTTTAGTAGGCGGCAGTCAGCCCCAGCATTTT	CASSLVGGSQPQHF
.	TRBV5-1	.	TRBJ1-4	TGCGCCAGCAGCCCACGAGGACATGCAACTAATGAAAAACTGTTTTTT	CASSPRGHATNEKLFF
.	TRBV30	TRBD1	TRBJ1-6	TGTGCCTGGAGTCCCGGGACAGATAATTCACCCCTCCACTTT	CAWSPGTDNSPLHF
.	TRBV2	TRBD1	TRBJ2-1	TGTGCCAGCACGCGGGGACAGGCTAACAATGAGCAGTTCTTC	CASTRGQANNEQFF
once	TRBV28	.	TRBJ2-1	TGTGCCAGCAGATGGGGGACATCCTACAATGAGCAGTTCTTC	CASRWGTSYNEQFF
.	TRBV7-9	.	TRBJ1-2	TGTGCCAGCAGCTTAAGCGAATCCTATGGCTACACCTTC	CASSLSESYGYTF
.	TRBV4-1	.	TRBJ1-6	TGCGCCAGCAGCCTGGTCCCAGAATCCCATTCACCCCTCCACTTT	CASSLVPESHSPLHF
few	TRBV30	TRBD2	TRBJ2-5	TGTGCCTTGGAGACTAGCGGGGGAATAGAGACCCAGTACTTC	CALETSGGIETQYF
.	TRBV19	.	TRBJ2-7	TGTGCCAGTAGTAGGGGCAGGGGGGTCTACGAGCAGTACTTC	CASSRGRGVYEQYF